This is a list of T cell receptor beta chains from one sample in a study of CXCR3-negative and CXCR3-positive naive CD8 T cells. TCRdb reworked the 5' RACE reads into one entry per CDR3 protein, no DNA. In all, the sample yields 90,000 to 150,000 distinct CDR3 sequences. Sequenced material: naive CXCR3+ CD8+ T cells from blood. The source is a human donor in good health. Some clones in this sample may be carry-over from other donors' samples. Each CDR3 is given with its conserved first and last residue.

j_call v_call cdr3_aa
TRBJ1-1 TRBV29-1 CSVLGGSTNTEAFF
TRBJ1-6 TRBV4-3 CASSQGVFYNSPLHF
TRBJ2-7 TRBV20-1 CSALGRLAGGDYEQYF
TRBJ1-5 TRBV20-1 CSAGLQALSNQPQHF
TRBJ1-2 TRBV4-3 CASSQGGQGIYGYTF
TRBJ2-1 TRBV29-1 CSVTLTGGVGNEQFF
TRBJ2-1 TRBV18 CASSPGPGEHNEQFF
TRBJ1-1 TRBV21-1 CASSRRWTGHTWNTEAFF
TRBJ2-5 TRBV3-1 CASSQDQGARETQYF
TRBJ2-2 TRBV7-3 CASSLGLASVGELFF
TRBJ2-5 TRBV6-6 CASSYRETQYF
TRBJ1-4 TRBV7-9 CASSRMGVNEKLFF
TRBJ2-1 TRBV6-4 CASSALAGGNTYNEQFF
TRBJ2-2 TRBV2 CASSGGGRNTGELFF
TRBJ2-7 TRBV29-1 CSVLDRPFEQYF
TRBJ2-7 TRBV13 CASSFTKLASSYEQYF
TRBJ2-7 TRBV5-1 CASSLATSGNYEQYF
TRBJ1-1 TRBV4-1 CASSQTGQGSNTEAFF
TRBJ1-6 TRBV2 CASSVDSSYNSPLHF
TRBJ2-7 TRBV11-3 CASSLLGDSYEQYF
TRBJ2-5 TRBV28 CASSLFTWKETQYF
TRBJ2-3 TRBV2 CASSEGADQAEDTDTQYF
TRBJ2-5 TRBV5-6 CASSLVRGEETQYF
TRBJ2-7 TRBV4-1 CASSHSGTGEYEQYF
TRBJ1-1 TRBV7-9 CASSLAIGQEAFF
TRBJ2-7 TRBV24-1 CATSDPGQGAYEQYF
TRBJ2-4 TRBV3-1 CASSQDPTSGVRSDIQYF
TRBJ2-7 TRBV29-1 CSVPSGQGYEQYF
TRBJ1-2 TRBV29-1 CSAVQGFYGYTF
TRBJ2-3 TRBV2 CASRSVTGAWDSQYF
TRBJ2-5 TRBV7-9 CASSHKIGGWETQYF
TRBJ1-5 TRBV15 CASSSEQLQPQHF
TRBJ2-7 TRBV6-5 CASSSTPGQGIYEQYF
TRBJ2-5 TRBV6-6 CASIGGRGLETQYF
TRBJ2-1 TRBV2 CASSEVPSGSYEQFF
TRBJ2-1 TRBV3-1 CASSQSGLAGGSTDNEQFF
TRBJ2-1 TRBV7-3 CASSLTGAGGINEQFF
TRBJ1-4 TRBV7-6 CASSLRGGGSEKLFF
TRBJ2-5 TRBV11-2 CASSRLARDQETQYF
TRBJ2-7 TRBV5-4 CASSLHGFTYEQYF
TRBJ2-3 TRBV12-3/TRBV12-4 CASSLDWADTQYF
TRBJ1-1 TRBV9 CASSPGTGSGSTEAFF
TRBJ1-4 TRBV9 CASRGDATNEKLFF
TRBJ2-1 TRBV19 CASSIKGTGSSYNEQFF
TRBJ2-7 TRBV7-2 CASSVPHGTGLYEQYF
TRBJ2-1 TRBV20-1 CSARDPMTGLEQFF
TRBJ2-7 TRBV28 CASSSQIYRDTFSYEQYF
TRBJ2-1 TRBV5-5 CASSFGQGGYEQFF
TRBJ1-1 TRBV28 CASSFGTAFLSTEAFF
TRBJ2-5 TRBV27 CASSPIPPGETQYF
TRBJ2-7 TRBV29-1 CSVEEFDSYEQYF